Listed below are T cell receptor beta chains from one sample, sequenced in a study of blood T cell repertoires in COVID-19. Measured with immunoSEQ multiplex PCR; TCRdb has only the in-frame clones, and not every one. The sample includes tens of thousands of clones, 91% of them seen just once. Input material: peripheral blood. The receptors stem from a human donor with active COVID-19. The donor label of this sample is uncertain. Both conserved end residues are part of each CDR3. The D gene is left open where the match is weak. A row's size may be missing; if present it is once, few, many or a size class.

few,NA,TRBJ1-6,TRBV28,CASRVGTPNSPLHF,TGTGCCAGCAGGGTCGGGACTCCCAATTCACCCCTCCACTTT
once,NA,TRBJ1-6,TRBV25-1,CASTHSYNSPLHF,TGTGCCAGCACCCACTCCTATAATTCACCCCTCCACTTT
NA,TRBD2,TRBJ2-1,TRBV19,CASSNLGAGTSYNEQFF,TGTGCCAGTAGTAACCTCGGAGCGGGAACCTCCTACAATGAGCAGTTCTTC
NA,NA,TRBJ1-4,TRBV29-1,CSVLTGANEKLFF,TGCAGCGTCCTGACGGGGGCTAATGAAAAACTGTTTTTT
NA,TRBD1,TRBJ1-2,TRBV2,CASSFWTDRGYGYTF,TGTGCCAGCAGTTTTTGGACTGACAGGGGGTATGGCTACACCTTC
NA,TRBD2,TRBJ2-7,TRBV24-1,CATSDTSGTSGTYEQYF,TGTGCCACCAGTGACACGTCCGGGACTAGCGGGACGTACGAGCAGTACTTC
NA,NA,TRBJ2-1,TRBV21-1,CASSILDRGECNEQFF,TGTGCCAGCAGCATTTTGGACAGGGGAGAATGCAATGAGCAGTTCTTC
NA,TRBD1,TRBJ2-7,TRBV28,CASSLTGQGGSYEQYF,TGTGCCAGCAGTTTGACGGGACAGGGAGGGTCCTACGAGCAGTACTTC
NA,TRBD1,TRBJ2-1,TRBV3-1/TRBV3-2,CASSQAGTGEVNEQFF,TGTGCCAGCAGCCAAGCAGGGACAGGGGAAGTCAATGAGCAGTTCTTC
NA,NA,TRBJ2-5,TRBV7-3,CASSGGYQETQYF,TGTGCCAGCAGCGGAGGGTACCAAGAGACCCAGTACTTC
NA,TRBD2,TRBJ2-1,TRBV9,CASSVGTSHHEQFF,TGTGCCAGCAGCGTAGGGACTAGCCACCATGAGCAGTTCTTC
few,NA,TRBJ2-2,TRBV2,CASRRAETGELFF,TGTGCCAGCAGGCGAGCGGAGACCGGGGAGCTGTTTTTT
NA,NA,TRBJ1-2,TRBV20-1,CSASRYGYTF,TGCAGTGCTAGTCGCTATGGCTACACCTTC
NA,NA,TRBJ1-2,TRBV28,CASSPTGPGGYTF,TGTGCCAGCAGTCCTACTGGGCCCGGTGGCTACACCTTC
NA,NA,TRBJ2-5,TRBV19,CASSIVGSGETQYF,TGTGCCAGTAGTATAGTTGGTAGCGGAGAGACCCAGTACTTC
NA,TRBD2,TRBJ2-5,TRBV6-1,CASSEAGGLETQYF,TGTGCCAGCAGTGAAGCGGGAGGGTTGGAGACCCAGTACTTC
NA,TRBD1,TRBJ1-5,TRBV27,CASSLDRVSNQPQHF,TGTGCCAGCAGTTTGGACAGGGTTAGCAATCAGCCCCAGCATTTT
NA,NA,TRBJ1-1,TRBV7-8,CASSPVSWATEAFF,TGTGCCAGCAGCCCCGTGTCTTGGGCCACTGAAGCTTTCTTT
NA,TRBD2,TRBJ2-1,TRBV5-4,CASSSVSGSVYEQFF,TGTGCCAGCAGCTCCGTGAGCGGGAGTGTGTATGAGCAGTTCTTC
NA,NA,TRBJ1-1,TRBV5-6,CASSTTAMNTEAFF,TGTGCCAGCAGTACGACAGCTATGAACACTGAAGCTTTCTTT
NA,TRBD2,TRBJ2-1,TRBV9,CASSVSSGSYNEQFF,TGTGCCAGCAGCGTATCTAGCGGCTCCTACAATGAGCAGTTCTTC
NA,NA,TRBJ2-7,TRBV5-5,CASSLSQAQTLYEQYF,TGTGCCAGCAGCTTGTCGCAGGCACAAACTCTATACGAGCAGTACTTC
NA,TRBD2,TRBJ2-7,TRBV5-8,CASSLRSGRSSYEQYF,TGTGCCAGCAGCTTGCGATCCGGGAGGAGTTCCTACGAGCAGTACTTC
once,NA,TRBJ2-7,TRBV7-2,CASRGDLNSYEQYF,TGTGCCAGCAGGGGGGACTTAAACTCCTACGAGCAGTACTTC
NA,TRBD1,TRBJ2-5,TRBV5-1,CASSLGGTGEETQYF,TGCGCCAGCAGCTTGGGGGGGACAGGGGAAGAGACCCAGTACTTC
NA,TRBD2,TRBJ2-1,TRBV10-1,CASSAGFSGSAYNEQFF,TGCGCCAGCAGTGCCGGATTCAGCGGGAGCGCCTACAATGAGCAGTTCTTC
NA,NA,TRBJ2-7,TRBV4-3,CASSQEGGKQYF,TGCGCCAGCAGCCAAGAGGGCGGGAAGCAGTACTTC
NA,NA,TRBJ1-4,TRBV10-1,CASSEPRGEKLFF,TGCGCCAGCAGTGAACCTCGCGGTGAAAAACTGTTTTTT
NA,TRBD1,TRBJ2-2,TRBV7-3,CASSATGGTGELFF,TGTGCCAGCAGCGCCACAGGGGGCACCGGGGAGCTGTTTTTT
NA,NA,TRBJ1-1,TRBV28,CASHHLNTEAFF,TGTGCCAGCCATCATTTGAACACTGAAGCTTTCTTT
NA,TRBD1,TRBJ1-5,TRBV6-2/TRBV6-3,CASSSTGGTIQPQHF,TGTGCCAGCAGTTCGACAGGGGGCACGATTCAGCCCCAGCATTTT
NA,NA,TRBJ2-7,TRBV28,CASQGQGKNEQYF,TGTGCCAGCCAGGGCCAGGGCAAAAACGAGCAGTACTTC
NA,TRBD2,TRBJ2-1,TRBV14,CASSQEGLAGYNEQFF,TGTGCCAGCAGCCAAGAGGGACTAGCGGGATACAATGAGCAGTTCTTC
NA,TRBD1,TRBJ1-6,TRBV18,CASSPWTGENSPLHF,TGTGCCAGCTCACCATGGACAGGAGAGAATTCACCCCTCCACTTT
NA,NA,TRBJ2-7,TRBV21-1,CASSPPGTGTYEQYF,TGTGCCAGCAGCCCCCCCGGGACAGGGACTTACGAGCAGTACTTC
once,NA,TRBJ2-1,TRBV6-2/TRBV6-3,CASSPEPNEQFF,TGTGCCAGCAGCCCAGAGCCCAATGAGCAGTTCTTC
NA,TRBD2,TRBJ2-2,TRBV19,CASSGWAGESVTGELFF,TGTGCCAGTAGTGGCTGGGCGGGAGAGTCGGTGACCGGGGAGCTGTTTTTT
NA,TRBD1,TRBJ1-5,TRBV7-2,CASSLGDRGREPQHF,TGTGCCAGCAGCTTAGGGGACAGGGGTCGAGAGCCCCAGCATTTT
NA,TRBD2,TRBJ2-7,TRBV6-5,CASRASGTYEQYF,TGTGCCAGCAGGGCTAGCGGGACGTACGAGCAGTACTTC
NA,TRBD1,TRBJ2-7,TRBV2,CASSEEAGGSYEQYF,TGTGCCAGCAGTGAAGAGGCAGGGGGCTCCTACGAGCAGTACTTC
NA,TRBD2,TRBJ2-3,TRBV19,CASRGTRTYF,TGTGCCAGTAGAGGGACTAGGACGTATTTT
NA,NA,TRBJ2-2,TRBV2,CASTEDSTGTGELFF,TGTGCCAGCACCGAAGATTCAACAGGGACCGGGGAGCTGTTTTTT
NA,NA,TRBJ2-5,TRBV19,CASSRDSGETQYF,TGTGCCAGTAGTCGGGACTCCGGGGAGACCCAGTACTTC
once,NA,TRBJ1-2,TRBV28,CASSSLDSLNYGYTF,TGTGCCAGCAGTTCACTCGACAGCTTAAACTATGGCTACACCTTC
NA,TRBD1,TRBJ1-5,TRBV6-6,CASSGTGSQPQHF,TGTGCCAGCAGCGGGACAGGGAGTCAGCCCCAGCATTTT
once,NA,TRBJ1-1,TRBV28,CATPDSSMNTEAFF,TGTGCCACCCCGGACAGCTCGATGAACACTGAAGCTTTCTTT
once,TRBD2,TRBJ2-7,TRBV11-3,CASSLTQTSGYEQYF,TGTGCCAGCAGCCTAACTCAGACTAGCGGCTACGAGCAGTACTTC
NA,TRBD1,TRBJ2-7,TRBV27,CASSRGRSYEQYF,TGTGCCAGCAGCAGGGGGCGTAGCTACGAGCAGTACTTC
NA,NA,TRBJ2-3,TRBV1,CTSSPRREGEYF,TGCACCAGCAGCCCCCGGCGGGAGGGCGAGTATTTT
NA,NA,TRBJ2-1,TRBV18,CASSTGRRGNEQFF,TGTGCCAGCTCAACGGGACGGAGGGGTAATGAGCAGTTCTTC
NA,TRBD1,TRBJ2-2,TRBV3-1/TRBV3-2,CASSRQGTTGELFF,TGTGCCAGCAGCCGACAGGGGACCACCGGGGAGCTGTTTTTT
NA,NA,TRBJ2-7,TRBV19,CASSPPDKSYEQYF,TGTGCCAGTAGCCCCCCGGACAAATCCTACGAGCAGTACTTC
NA,TRBD1,TRBJ2-1,TRBV7-9,CASSLGQDLYNEQFF,TGTGCCAGCAGCTTGGGACAGGATTTATACAATGAGCAGTTCTTC
NA,TRBD1,TRBJ2-2,TRBV2,CASSWTGLTGELFF,TGTGCCAGCAGCTGGACAGGTCTCACCGGGGAGCTGTTTTTT
NA,TRBD2,TRBJ2-7,TRBV4-1,CASSLPTGGYEQYF,TGCGCCAGCAGCCTTCCCACGGGGGGGTACGAGCAGTACTTC
NA,TRBD1,TRBJ1-5,TRBV6-5,CASSPDRGNQPQHF,TGTGCCAGCAGCCCCGACAGGGGCAATCAGCCCCAGCATTTT
NA,TRBD2,TRBJ2-7,TRBV7-3,CASSLGASGRGEQYF,TGTGCCAGCAGCTTAGGGGCTAGCGGGAGGGGCGAGCAGTACTTC
NA,TRBD2,TRBJ2-1,TRBV6-6,CASSYSVTSGSEQFF,TGTGCCAGCAGTTACTCCGTGACTAGCGGGAGCGAGCAGTTCTTC
NA,TRBD1,TRBJ1-4,TRBV7-2,CASSLARQGKMNEKLFF,TGTGCCAGCAGCTTAGCGAGACAGGGAAAAATGAATGAAAAACTGTTTTTT
NA,NA,TRBJ2-1,TRBV5-1,CASSLANGNSEQFF,TGCGCCAGCAGCTTGGCCAACGGTAACTCCGAGCAGTTCTTC